The 9 T cell receptor beta chains given below trace back to one sample, sequenced in a study of shared clonotypes between healthy human individuals. Sequenced by immunoSEQ multiplex PCR; TCRdb stores in-frame clones only, minus some. The sample records 2 million to 2.5 million clones, roughly 92% being singletons. Sequencing was carried out using naive CD4+ T cells from PBMCs. The subset: CD45RA+ positively selected. The receptors originated from a man younger than 35 in good health. Some clones in this sample may be carry-over from other donors' samples.

The rearrangement links TRBV4-1 to TRBJ2-1; 13 bases match TRBD2. CDR1 MGHRA and CDR2 YSYEKL come from the germline V gene. The CDR3 runs to 15 residues. V dropped 4 bases and J dropped 6; count of bases not matched to a gene: 3. This CDR3 is CASSRGLAGVNEQFF. CDR3 bases: TGCGCCAGCAGCCGCGGACTAGCGGGGGTCAATGAGCAGTTCTTC.

This rearrangement joins TRBV27 to TRBJ2-3; D might be TRBD1 or TRBD2, each matching 5 bases. The CDR3 loop spans 15 amino acids. Trimming took 3 bases from V and 1 from J, leaving 11 bases between them. Looked up from germline, CDR1 is MNHEY and CDR2 is SMNVEV (reference sequence). The CDR3 nucleotides are TGTGCCAGCAGTTTTCTCCGGGACGGCACAGATACGCAGTATTTT. It specifies CASSFLRDGTDTQYF.

The V call is TRBV7-9, the J call TRBJ2-3; perhaps TRBD1 as D (5 bases). Germline assignment: CDR1 SEHNR and CDR2 FQNEAQ (reference sequence). Trimming removed 5 bases from V and 0 bases from J, with 15 bases in between. The CDR3 totals 16 residues. CDR3 in amino acids: CASSPADSSSTDTQYF. In DNA, the CDR3 is TGTGCCAGCAGCCCTGCAGACAGCTCTAGCACAGATACGCAGTATTTT. Variable domain in full (rest from reference TRBV7-9 and TRBJ2-3): DTGVSQNPRHKITKRGQNVTFRCDPISEHNRLYWYRQTLGQGPEFLTYFQNEAQLEKSRLLSDRFSAERPKGSFSTLEIQRTEQGDSAMYLCASSPADSSSTDTQYFGPGTRLTVL.

The rearrangement uses TRBV7-2 and TRBJ2-3; 12 bases align to TRBD2. Germline CDR1 is SGHTA and CDR2 is FQGNSA. CDR3 length: 16 amino acids. J was trimmed by 5 bases and V by 1 base; bases with no gene match: 4. The CDR3 loop reads CASSLGTSGKGDTQYF. The CDR3 DNA sequence: TGTGCCAGCAGCTTAGGGACTAGCGGGAAGGGAGATACGCAGTATTTT.

The chain combines TRBV28 with TRBJ2-3; D remains ambiguous. The V and J ends lost 5 bases and 3 bases respectively, with 9 bases between them. CDR3 size: 13 residues. Looked up from germline, CDR1 is MDHEN and CDR2 is SYDVKM. The CDR3 DNA sequence: TGTGCCAGCAGTGCGACGTCGACAGATACGCAGTATTTT. Translated, it gives CASSATSTDTQYF.

The V call is TRBV5-6, the J call TRBJ1-5; D uncertain. CDR3 length: 12 amino acids. Germline values: CDR1 SGHDT, CDR2 YYEEEE. V was trimmed by 3 bases and J by 7 bases, leaving 8 bases between them. CDR3 loop: CASSSAEQPQHF. CDR3 DNA sequence: TGTGCCAGCAGCTCGGCCGAACAGCCCCAGCATTTT.

The CDR3 loop reads CASSLAQGNSGNTIYF. CDR3 bases: TGCGCCAGCAGCTTGGCCCAGGGCAACTCTGGAAACACCATATATTTT. The J gene is TRBJ1-3, the V gene TRBV5-1; tentatively, D is TRBD1 (5 bases). V was pared by 0 bases and J by 0 bases, with 10 bases between. Germline assignment: CDR1 SGHRS and CDR2 YFSETQ. There are 16 residues in the CDR3.

The genes are TRBV2 and TRBJ2-5; 8 bases align to TRBD1. The length of the CDR3 is 16 residues. Germline assignment: CDR1 SNHLY and CDR2 FYNNEI. With V trimmed by 7 bases and J by 3 bases, 13 bases remained unmatched. CDR3 loop: CASTTKRTGIKETQYF. Here the CDR3 DNA reads TGTGCCAGCACTACGAAACGGACAGGGATAAAAGAGACCCAGTACTTC.

This chain joins TRBV4-2 and TRBJ2-5; 12 bases are shared with TRBD2. After removal of 1 base from V and 2 bases from J, the junction contained 2 bases not matched to a gene. The CDR3 has 16 residues. Germline values: CDR1 LGHNA, CDR2 YNFKEQ. CDR3 sequence: CASSQALAGGQETQYF. The CDR3 DNA follows: TGTGCCAGCAGCCAAGCTCTAGCGGGAGGGCAAGAGACCCAGTACTTC.